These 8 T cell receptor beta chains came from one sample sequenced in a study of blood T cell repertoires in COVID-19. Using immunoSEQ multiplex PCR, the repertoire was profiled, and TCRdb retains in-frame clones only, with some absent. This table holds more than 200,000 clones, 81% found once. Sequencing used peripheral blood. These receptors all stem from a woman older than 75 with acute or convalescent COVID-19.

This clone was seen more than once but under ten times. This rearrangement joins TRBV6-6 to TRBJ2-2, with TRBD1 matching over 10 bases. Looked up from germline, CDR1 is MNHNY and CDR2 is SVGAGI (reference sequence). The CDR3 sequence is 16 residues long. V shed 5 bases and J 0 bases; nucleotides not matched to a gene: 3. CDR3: CASSVGQGANTGELFF. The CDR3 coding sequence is TGTGCCAGCAGTGTAGGACAGGGGGCGAACACCGGGGAGCTGTTTTTT.

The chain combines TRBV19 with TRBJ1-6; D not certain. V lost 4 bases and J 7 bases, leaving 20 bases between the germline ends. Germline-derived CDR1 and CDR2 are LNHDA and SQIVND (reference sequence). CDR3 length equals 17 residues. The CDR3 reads CASSSPRAAASNSPLHF. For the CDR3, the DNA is TGTGCCAGTAGTAGCCCGCGGGCCGCGGCCTCCAATTCACCCCTCCACTTT.

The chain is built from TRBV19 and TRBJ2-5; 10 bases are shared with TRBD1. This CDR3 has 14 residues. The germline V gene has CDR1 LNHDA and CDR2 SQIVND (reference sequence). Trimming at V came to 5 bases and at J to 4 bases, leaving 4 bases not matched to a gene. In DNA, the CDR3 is TGTGCCAGTAGTGAGACAGGGGGCGTAGAGACCCAGTACTTC. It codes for CASSETGGVETQYF.

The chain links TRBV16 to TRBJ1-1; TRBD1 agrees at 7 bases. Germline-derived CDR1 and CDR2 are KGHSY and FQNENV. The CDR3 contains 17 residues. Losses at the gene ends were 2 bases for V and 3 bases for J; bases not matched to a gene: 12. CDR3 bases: TGTGCCAGCAGCCAAACCAAAACAGGGGATGGGGACACTGAAGCTTTCTTT. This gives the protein CASSQTKTGDGDTEAFF.

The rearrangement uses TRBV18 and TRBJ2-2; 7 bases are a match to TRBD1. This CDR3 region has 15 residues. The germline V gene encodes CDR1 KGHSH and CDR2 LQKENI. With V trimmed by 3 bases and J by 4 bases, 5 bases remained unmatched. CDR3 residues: CASSPRDRPTGELFF. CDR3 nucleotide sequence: TGTGCCAGCTCACCCCGGGACAGACCCACCGGGGAGCTGTTTTTT. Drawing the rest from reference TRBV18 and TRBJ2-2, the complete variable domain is NAGVMQNPRHLVRRRGQEARLRCSPMKGHSHVYWYRQLPEEGLKFMVYLQKENIIDESGMPKERFSAEFPKEGPSILRIQQVVRGDSAAYFCASSPRDRPTGELFFGEGSRLTVL.

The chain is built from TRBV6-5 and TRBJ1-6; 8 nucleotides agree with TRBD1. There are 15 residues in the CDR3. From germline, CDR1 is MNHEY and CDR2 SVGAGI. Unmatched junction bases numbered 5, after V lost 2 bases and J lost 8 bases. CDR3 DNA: TGTGCCAGCAGTTACGCCGACAGGGGATATTCACCCCTCCACTTT. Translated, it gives CASSYADRGYSPLHF.

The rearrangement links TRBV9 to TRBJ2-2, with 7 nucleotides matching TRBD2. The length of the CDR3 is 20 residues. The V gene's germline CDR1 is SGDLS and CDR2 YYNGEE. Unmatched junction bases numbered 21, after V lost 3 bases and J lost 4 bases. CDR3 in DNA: TGTGCCAGCAGCGCCAGACCGAGGTTTACGGCGGGAGTGATCACCGGGGAGCTGTTTTTT. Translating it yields CASSARPRFTAGVITGELFF. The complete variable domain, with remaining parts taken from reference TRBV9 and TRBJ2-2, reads DSGVTQTPKHLITATGQRVTLRCSPRSGDLSVYWYQQSLDQGLQFLIQYYNGEERAKGNILERFSAQQFPDLHSELNLSSLELGDSALYFCASSARPRFTAGVITGELFFGEGSRLTVL.

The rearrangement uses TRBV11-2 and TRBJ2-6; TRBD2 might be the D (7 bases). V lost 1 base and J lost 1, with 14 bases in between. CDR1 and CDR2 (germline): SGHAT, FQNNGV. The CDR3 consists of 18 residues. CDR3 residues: CASSLVRGTSSGANVLTF. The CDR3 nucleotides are TGTGCCAGCAGCTTAGTGCGGGGGACATCTTCTGGGGCCAACGTCCTGACTTTC.